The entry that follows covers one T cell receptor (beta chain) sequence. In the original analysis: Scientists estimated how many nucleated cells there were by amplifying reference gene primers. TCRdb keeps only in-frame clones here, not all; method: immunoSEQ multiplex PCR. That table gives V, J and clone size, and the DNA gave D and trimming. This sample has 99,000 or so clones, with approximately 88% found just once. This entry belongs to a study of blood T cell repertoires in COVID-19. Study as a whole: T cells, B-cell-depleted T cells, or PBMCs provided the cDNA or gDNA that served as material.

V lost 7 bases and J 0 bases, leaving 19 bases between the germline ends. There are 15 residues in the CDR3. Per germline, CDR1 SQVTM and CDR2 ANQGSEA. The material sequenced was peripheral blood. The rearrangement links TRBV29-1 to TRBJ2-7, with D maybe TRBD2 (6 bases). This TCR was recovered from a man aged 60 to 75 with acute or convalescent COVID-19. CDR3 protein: CSANTGLTNSYEQYF. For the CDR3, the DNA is TGCAGCGCTAATACGGGACTTACTAACTCCTACGAGCAGTACTTC.